These T cell receptor beta chains were read from a single sample in a study of cytomegalovirus exposure and HLA in healthy donors. Profiling relied on immunoSEQ multiplex PCR, and the TCRdb table lists in-frame clones only, not all of them. The data contain about 140,000 clones, approximately 80% of them seen just once; the ten biggest clones take up about 5.3%. What was sequenced was PBMCs. The receptors stem from a woman between 45 and 65 years old in good health and CMV-seronegative. Each CDR3 is given with its conserved first and last residue. A D gene is named only where the DNA matches it firmly. A clone size is listed for some rows: how often the clone was seen (once, few, many), or a class if it is expanded.

clone_size d_call j_call v_call cdr3_length cdr3_nt cdr3_aa
few NA TRBJ2-2 TRBV11-3 15 TGTGCCAGCAGCTTAGGGCCAGGGGTTACCGGGGAGCTGTTTTTT CASSLGPGVTGELFF
NA TRBD1 TRBJ1-5 TRBV6-5 14 TGTGCCACAAGTATAGACAGGGACGGGCAGCCCCAGCATTTT CATSIDRDGQPQHF
NA TRBD1 TRBJ1-5 TRBV30 12 TGTGCCTGGGGACAGGGATCGGGGTCCCAGCATTTT CAWGQGSGSQHF
few NA TRBJ1-1 TRBV7-8 14 TGTGCCAGCAGCTGGGGGAGGGGAGACACTGAAGCTTTCTTT CASSWGRGDTEAFF
NA NA TRBJ2-7 TRBV10-3 14 TGTGCCATCAGTGAGTCGGCAGGGGTTACGAAGCAGTACTTC CAISESAGVTKQYF
few TRBD2 TRBJ2-6 TRBV19 13 TGTGCCACTAGCGGTACTGGGGCCAACGTCCTGACTTTC CATSGTGANVLTF
NA NA TRBJ1-1 TRBV9 13 TGTGCCAGCAGCGTAGCTGTTAACACTGAAGCTTTCTTT CASSVAVNTEAFF
NA NA TRBJ2-7 TRBV7-2 16 TGTGCCAGCAGCTTCGACCTGATTAGGAGCTCCTACGAGCAGTACTTC CASSFDLIRSSYEQYF
NA TRBD1 TRBJ1-2 TRBV9 14 TGTGCCAGCAGGGGAGCCGGGACAGGGTACGGCTACACCTTC CASRGAGTGYGYTF
NA TRBD1 TRBJ2-2 TRBV2 15 TGTGCCAGCAGTGACAGGGGGCTAAACACCGGGGAGCTGTTTTTT CASSDRGLNTGELFF
NA NA TRBJ2-7 TRBV6-1 11 TGTGCCAGCAGACAGAACTACGAGCAGTACTTC CASRQNYEQYF
NA NA TRBJ2-2 TRBV5-1 15 TGCGCCAGCAGCTTATTTGCGGGGTACACCGGGGAGCTGTTTTTT CASSLFAGYTGELFF
NA NA TRBJ1-1 TRBV27 13 TGTGCCAGCAGGCGGGACTTGAACACTGAAGCTTTCTTT CASRRDLNTEAFF
NA NA TRBJ1-1 TRBV18 15 TGTGCCAGCTCACCAGGGTACGACAGCGACACTGAAGCTTTCTTT CASSPGYDSDTEAFF
NA TRBD1 TRBJ1-1 TRBV6-5 13 TGTGCCAGCAGTTACTCTGGGACAGTTGAAGCTTTCTTT CASSYSGTVEAFF
few TRBD1 TRBJ1-1 TRBV30 16 TGTGCCTGGAGAAAAGGACAGGCACGATCCAACACTGAAGCTTTCTTT CAWRKGQARSNTEAFF
NA TRBD1 TRBJ2-7 TRBV7-9 15 TGTGCCAGCAGCTTAGACAGGACAGGGGGCCTCGAGCAGTACTTC CASSLDRTGGLEQYF
NA NA TRBJ2-5 TRBV4-3 15 TGCGCCAGCAGCCGGTTACAGGGGGAGGGAGAGACCCAGTACTTC CASSRLQGEGETQYF
few NA TRBJ1-2 TRBV5-4 16 TGTGCCAGCAGCTTGGTAAGGGGAACCTCGAACTATGGCTACACCTTC CASSLVRGTSNYGYTF
NA TRBD1 TRBJ2-1 TRBV7-2 17 TGTGCCAGCAGCTTAAAGGGACAGGTAAGCTCCTACAATGAGCAGTTCTTC CASSLKGQVSSYNEQFF
NA NA TRBJ2-3 TRBV19 13 TGTGCCAGTAGTATAGGCTCGGACTCCCTGCGGTATTTT CASSIGSDSLRYF
NA TRBD1 TRBJ1-6 TRBV30 13 TGTGCCTGGAGGACAGGGGGCGATTCACCCCTCCACTTT CAWRTGGDSPLHF
few TRBD1 TRBJ1-5 TRBV4-3 14 TGCGCCAGCAGCTTCCGACAGGGGGATCAGCCCCAGCATTTT CASSFRQGDQPQHF
NA NA TRBJ1-1 TRBV6-5 14 TGTGCCAGCAGTTACTCGCAACGGGTTTCTGAAGCTTTCTTT CASSYSQRVSEAFF
NA NA TRBJ1-5 TRBV5-1 11 TGCGCCAGCACAGGGTGGCAGCCCCAGCATTTT CASTGWQPQHF
once NA TRBJ1-6 TRBV7-2 15 TGTGCCAGCAGCTTAGATACGGGTCTAAATTCACCCCTCCACTTT CASSLDTGLNSPLHF
NA TRBD2 TRBJ2-5 TRBV9 16 TGTGCCAGCAGCGTGGGACTAGCGGGGGGGGTAGAGACCCAGTACTTC CASSVGLAGGVETQYF
NA TRBD2 TRBJ2-7 TRBV4-2 14 TGTGCCAGCAGCCTACTAGCGGGTTCTTACGAGCAGTACTTC CASSLLAGSYEQYF
once TRBD1 TRBJ2-5 TRBV2 15 TGTGCCAGCATTCACGGGGGACAGGGGAAGGGGACCCAGTACTTC CASIHGGQGKGTQYF
few TRBD1 TRBJ1-2 TRBV28 15 TGTGCCAGCAGTGGACCGGGACAGGGTCGGTATGGCTACACCTTC CASSGPGQGRYGYTF
NA TRBD2 TRBJ2-1 TRBV6-1 15 TGTGCCAGCAGGCTAGCGGGGGGGCCTCACAATGAGCAGTTCTTC CASRLAGGPHNEQFF
NA NA TRBJ1-6 TRBV30 13 TGTGCCTGGGCCTCAGGGATAGAGTCACCCCTCCACTTT CAWASGIESPLHF
NA TRBD1 TRBJ1-6 TRBV2 15 TGTGCCAGCAGTGAATGGGCAGGGGGAAACTCACCCCTCCACTTT CASSEWAGGNSPLHF
NA TRBD2 TRBJ2-5 TRBV5-6 17 TGTGCCAGCAGCTCGAGACTAGCGGGGGGGCGAGGAGAGACCCAGTACTTC CASSSRLAGGRGETQYF
NA NA TRBJ2-1 TRBV6-1 15 TGTGCCAGCAGTGAATCGGTAGGACAGGCGGGGGAGCAGTTCTTC CASSESVGQAGEQFF
NA NA TRBJ1-1 TRBV6-6 12 TGTGCCAGCAGCCTTCTCGCAGGTGAAGCTTTCTTT CASSLLAGEAFF
NA NA TRBJ2-1 TRBV11-1 16 TGTGCCAGCAGCTTAAGTCATGGGACAAAATACAATGAGCAGTTCTTC CASSLSHGTKYNEQFF
few NA TRBJ1-2 TRBV7-6 13 TGTGCCAGCAGCCCCCCGGGGGTCAGTGGCTACACCTTC CASSPPGVSGYTF
NA TRBD1 TRBJ1-2 TRBV27 15 TGTGCCAGCAGTTTTACTCCACAGGGGGCTTATGGCTACACCTTC CASSFTPQGAYGYTF
NA TRBD2 TRBJ2-1 TRBV5-1 15 TGCGCCAGCGGAGCTAGCGGGGGGGTATACAATGAGCAGTTCTTC CASGASGGVYNEQFF
NA NA TRBJ1-6 TRBV7-2 16 TGTGCCAGCAGCTTAAGGAGGGGCTTAACCGATTCACCCCTCCACTTT CASSLRRGLTDSPLHF
NA NA TRBJ2-1 TRBV27 15 TGTGCCAGCAGTAAAGGGGGGGCGTTATACAATGAGCAGTTCTTC CASSKGGALYNEQFF
NA NA TRBJ1-5 TRBV7-6 14 TGTGCCAGCAGCTTAGGCCAGGGAGGTCAGCCCCAGCATTTT CASSLGQGGQPQHF
NA TRBD2 TRBJ2-5 TRBV19 16 TGTGCCAGTAGTACCTTCCCTTCTAGCGGGGGTGGGTCCCAGTACTTC CASSTFPSSGGGSQYF
NA NA TRBJ2-1 TRBV4-1 16 TGCGCCAGCAGCCTCCTGGGAGGCAGCTCCTACAATGAGCAGTTCTTC CASSLLGGSSYNEQFF
NA NA TRBJ1-4 TRBV30 16 TGTGCCTGGAGTGCGCATCCCACAGGGTTTGTTGAAAAACTGTTTTTT CAWSAHPTGFVEKLFF
NA TRBD2 TRBJ2-3 TRBV10-3 18 TGTGCCATCAGTGGGGTGGCTAGCGGGGTGGTTAGCACAGATACGCAGTATTTT CAISGVASGVVSTDTQYF
NA NA TRBJ1-1 TRBV7-8 14 TGTGCCAGCAGCTTAGATTCCTGGGACACTAAAGCTTTCTTT CASSLDSWDTKAFF
NA NA TRBJ2-7 TRBV9 15 TGTGCCAGCAGCGCACGGGACTCTAGAACGGGCGAGCAGTACTTC CASSARDSRTGEQYF
NA TRBD1 TRBJ1-2 TRBV5-1 14 TGCGCCAGCAGCTGGACAGGCTCTAACTATGGCTACACCTTC CASSWTGSNYGYTF